This is a list of T cell receptor beta chains from one sample in a study of T cells in Graves' hyperthyroidism and ophthalmopathy. MiXCR was run by TCRdb on the multiplex PCR reads, yielding one entry per CDR3 protein. The sample consists of about 500,000 distinct CDR3 sequences, 15% to 20% of them appearing once. The sequenced sample consisted of blood. These receptors came from a woman under 30 with Graves' hyperthyroidism. Each CDR3 is given with its conserved first and last residue. The order of the fields is clone size, J gene, V gene, D gene, CDR3 DNA, CDR3 protein. D genes are given only for firm matches. Expanded clones get a size class; other rows say once, few or many, or leave the size out.

size: many
J: TRBJ1-5
V: TRBV2
D: -
DNA: TGTGCCAGCAGTGATTCTTGGGCTCCCCAGCCCCAGCATTTT
CDR3: CASSDSWAPQPQHF

size: few
J: TRBJ2-2
V: TRBV2
D: TRBD1
DNA: TGTGCCAGCAGGAGCCGGGACAGGGGTGTCACCGGGGAGCTGTTTTTT
CDR3: CASRSRDRGVTGELFF

size: few
J: TRBJ1-5
V: TRBV30
D: -
DNA: TGTGCCTGGAGTTATTCGGATGGTGGGGATCAGCCCCAGCATTTT
CDR3: CAWSYSDGGDQPQHF

size: few
J: TRBJ1-2
V: TRBV20-1
D: -
DNA: TGCAGTGCTAGGAGTGGTAGAGGCTACACCTTC
CDR3: CSARSGRGYTF

size: few
J: TRBJ2-5
V: TRBV20-1
D: TRBD1
DNA: TGCAGTGCCCCGACAGGGATGGAGACCCAGTACTTC
CDR3: CSAPTGMETQYF

size: -
J: TRBJ1-2
V: TRBV5-1
D: TRBD1
DNA: TGCGCCAGCAGCTTGACAAGGGGGCTACTTCGGGGCTACACCTTC
CDR3: CASSLTRGLLRGYTF

size: few
J: TRBJ2-7
V: TRBV14
D: TRBD2
DNA: TGTGCCAGCAGCCGACTAGCGGGGGCCTACGAGCAGTACTTC
CDR3: CASSRLAGAYEQYF

size: -
J: TRBJ2-6
V: TRBV20-1
D: TRBD1
DNA: TGCAGTGCTTCTCAAATCTTGACAGGGAGCTCTGGGGCCAACGTCCTGACTTTC
CDR3: CSASQILTGSSGANVLTF

size: many
J: TRBJ2-7
V: TRBV2
D: -
DNA: TGTGCCAGCAGTCCCTCCCAGGCGGGCCTCGCTTCCTACGAGCAGTACTTC
CDR3: CASSPSQAGLASYEQYF

size: -
J: TRBJ2-7
V: TRBV5-4
D: TRBD1
DNA: TGTGCCAGCAGCCCCGGACAGGTGAGGGGTGACTACGAGCAGTACTTC
CDR3: CASSPGQVRGDYEQYF

size: many
J: TRBJ2-5
V: TRBV18
D: -
DNA: TGTGCCAGCTCACCACGGGACTTAAATCAAGAGACCCAGTACTTC
CDR3: CASSPRDLNQETQYF

size: few
J: TRBJ2-7
V: TRBV20-1
D: TRBD1
DNA: TGCAGTGCCACGACAGGGAGTTCCTACGAGCAGTACTTC
CDR3: CSATTGSSYEQYF

size: -
J: TRBJ2-1
V: TRBV7-9
D: -
DNA: TGTGCCAGCAGCCCCATTAGCCCTAGCTCCTACAATGAGCAGTTCTTC
CDR3: CASSPISPSSYNEQFF

size: many
J: TRBJ2-3
V: TRBV11-3
D: TRBD1
DNA: TGTGCCAGCAGCGCGGGACAGGGCACAGATACGCAGTATTTT
CDR3: CASSAGQGTDTQYF

size: -
J: TRBJ1-2
V: TRBV6-1
D: -
DNA: TGTGCCAGCAGCCGAGATATGCGTAACTATGGCTACACCTTC
CDR3: CASSRDMRNYGYTF

size: -
J: TRBJ1-1
V: TRBV12-3/TRBV12-4
D: -
DNA: TGTGCCAGCACCCCTCCGGACAGAAACACTGAAGCTTTCTTT
CDR3: CASTPPDRNTEAFF

size: -
J: TRBJ2-1
V: TRBV27
D: -
DNA: TGTGCCAGCAGTTTATCGCTACGTGGGCTCGAGGAGCAGTTCTTC
CDR3: CASSLSLRGLEEQFF

size: many
J: TRBJ1-2
V: TRBV5-1
D: -
DNA: TGCGCCAGCAGCCCGAGGGACACAACTAACTATGGCTACACCTTC
CDR3: CASSPRDTTNYGYTF

size: -
J: TRBJ2-7
V: TRBV6-2/TRBV6-3
D: TRBD2
DNA: TGTGCCAGCAGTTACTCCCGAAACCTGACTAGCGGGTTCACCTCCTACGAGCAGTACTTC
CDR3: CASSYSRNLTSGFTSYEQYF

size: few
J: TRBJ2-2
V: TRBV20-1
D: -
DNA: TGCAGTGCTATTCGGGACACCGGGGAGCTGTTTTTT
CDR3: CSAIRDTGELFF

size: -
J: TRBJ1-6
V: TRBV7-6
D: -
DNA: TGTGCCAGCAGCTTAACTGGTGGCCGACGAGGTGTTTCACCCCTCCACTTT
CDR3: CASSLTGGRRGVSPLHF

size: -
J: TRBJ2-7
V: TRBV6-5
D: -
DNA: TGTGCCAGCAGTTGGGCCTCTCCGTACAATGAGCAGTACTTC
CDR3: CASSWASPYNEQYF